The 9 T cell receptor beta chains below come from one sample, sequenced in a study of OX40 agonist ivuxolimab in advanced cancers. Assay: immunoSEQ multiplex PCR; the TCRdb copy retains only in-frame clones and omits some. The table records 35,000 to 45,000 clones, roughly 82% of them present only once. Material: CD4+ or CD8+ T cells sorted from blood, obtained in a trial of the OX40 agonist ivuxolimab. Receptors originate from an adult with an advanced solid tumor such as melanoma, head and neck, liver or kidney cancer.

The chain employs TRBV15 and TRBJ1-1; TRBD1 is a possible D gene (5 bases). V was trimmed by 0 bases and J by 5 bases, leaving 10 bases between them. Germline CDR1 and CDR2: LNHNV and YYDKDF (reference sequence). The CDR3 has 14 amino acids. CDR3 bases: TGTGCCACCAGCAGAGATTGGGGCTCGACTGAAGCTTTCTTT. This gives the protein CATSRDWGSTEAFF.

The chain employs TRBV19 and TRBJ2-3; weak D call: TRBD1 (6 bases). The length of the CDR3 is 16 residues. V was shortened by 6 bases and J by 3 bases, with 19 bases between the two germline ends. The germline gives CDR1 LNHDA, CDR2 SQIVND (reference sequence). CDR3 bases: TGTGCCAGTAGAACTCGGGCGCGCGGACAGACAGATACGCAGTATTTT. This gives the protein CASRTRARGQTDTQYF.

This clone was counted once. V is TRBV2 and J is TRBJ2-2, with D unclear. CDR3 length equals 12 residues. V was shortened by 6 bases and J by 5 bases, with 7 bases between the two germline ends. Germline CDR1 SNHLY, CDR2 FYNNEI. The CDR3 sequence: CASSRVTGELFF. Written as DNA, the CDR3 is TGTGCCAGCAGCCGGGTTACCGGGGAGCTGTTTTTT.

The V gene is TRBV19, the J gene TRBJ1-3, with D uncertain. This CDR3 has 15 amino acids. Trimming took off 2 bases at V and 1 base at J, with 9 bases between the two ends. Germline V CDR1 and CDR2: LNHDA, SQIVND (reference sequence). CDR3 DNA sequence: TGTGCCAGTAGTATATTAACGGCTTCTGGAAACACCATATATTTT. This translates into CASSILTASGNTIYF.

This clone was counted between two and nine times. The chain carries TRBV5-6 and TRBJ2-7; perhaps TRBD2 as D (5 bases). The CDR3 sequence is 15 residues long. The V gene's germline CDR1 is SGHDT and CDR2 YYEEEE. V shed 6 bases and J shed 7 bases, with 23 bases lying between them. The DNA for the CDR3 is TGTGCCAGCACCAACTTTCGATTTCCTACTAGGGAGCAGTACTTC. Translating gives CASTNFRFPTREQYF.

The chain links TRBV19 to TRBJ2-4; D ambiguous. Germline V lookup: CDR1 LNHDA, CDR2 SQIVND (reference sequence). The CDR3 is 14 amino acids. Trimming removed 3 bases from V and 7 bases from J, with 13 bases in between. CDR3 sequence (DNA): TGTGCCAGTAGTATTGCCTTCCTTGGGAACATTCAGTACTTC. Translating it yields CASSIAFLGNIQYF.

This chain uses TRBV30 with TRBJ2-3, with 7 nucleotides matching TRBD2. Germline values: CDR1 GTSNPN, CDR2 SVGIG (reference sequence). V was clipped by 2 bases and J by 1 base; unmatched bases: 6. The CDR3 length is 15 residues. Here the CDR3 DNA reads TGTGCCTGGAGTTCTATTAGCGGGCGCACAGATACGCAGTATTTT. Protein product: CAWSSISGRTDTQYF. The variable domain in full, with the rest retrieved from reference TRBV30 and TRBJ2-3, is SQTIHQWPATLVQPVGSPLSLECTVEGTSNPNLYWYRQAAGRGLQLLFYSVGIGQISSEVPQNLSASRPQDRQFILSSKKLLLSDSGFYLCAWSSISGRTDTQYFGPGTRLTVL.

This rearrangement joins TRBV28 to TRBJ1-5, with D unresolved. V dropped 6 bases and J dropped 3 bases, with 12 bases sitting between them. In germline, CDR1 is MDHEN, CDR2 SYDVKM. The CDR3 totals 14 residues. The CDR3 coding sequence is TGTGCCAGCAGCCTTAGACACTTCAATCAGCCCCAGCATTTT. Translated: CASSLRHFNQPQHF. Filled out from reference TRBV28 and TRBJ1-5, the complete variable domain reads DVKVTQSSRYLVKRTGEKVFLECVQDMDHENMFWYRQDPGLGLRLIYFSYDVKMKEKGDIPEGYSVSREKKERFSLILESASTNQTSMYLCASSLRHFNQPQHFGDGTRLSIL.

The chain employs TRBV19 and TRBJ2-7; maybe TRBD1 (5 bases). From germline, CDR1 is LNHDA and CDR2 SQIVND (reference sequence). The V and J ends lost 2 bases and 7 bases respectively, with 15 bases between them. This CDR3 spans 14 amino acids. DNA of the CDR3: TGTGCCAGTAGTATATCAGGGTACGTGTTGGAGCAGTACTTC. It yields the protein CASSISGYVLEQYF.